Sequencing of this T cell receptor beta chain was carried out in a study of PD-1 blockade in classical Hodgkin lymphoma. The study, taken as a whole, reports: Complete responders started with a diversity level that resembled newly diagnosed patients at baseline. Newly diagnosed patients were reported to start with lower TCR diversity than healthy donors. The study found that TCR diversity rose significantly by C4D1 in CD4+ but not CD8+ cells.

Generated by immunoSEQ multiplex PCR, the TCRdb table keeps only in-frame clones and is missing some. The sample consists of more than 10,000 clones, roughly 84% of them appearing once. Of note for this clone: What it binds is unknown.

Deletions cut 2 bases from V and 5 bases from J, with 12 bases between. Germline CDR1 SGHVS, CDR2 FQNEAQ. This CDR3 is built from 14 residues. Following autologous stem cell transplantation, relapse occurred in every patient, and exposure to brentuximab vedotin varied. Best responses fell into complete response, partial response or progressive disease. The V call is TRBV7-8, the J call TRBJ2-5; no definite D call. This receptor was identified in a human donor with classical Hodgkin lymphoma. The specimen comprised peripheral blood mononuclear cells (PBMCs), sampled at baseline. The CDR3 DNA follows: TGTGCCAGCAGCTTATCCCGCGGTGGGGAGACCCAGTACTTC. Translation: CASSLSRGGETQYF.